This T cell receptor beta chain was sequenced in a study of T cell clonality in common variable immunodeficiency. The length of the CDR3 is 16 residues. After removal of 4 bases from V and 4 bases from J, the junction contained 11 bases not matched to a gene. The germline gives CDR1 SGHRS, CDR2 YFSETQ. About this clone: The sequenced fragment ends 3 residues before the CDR3 boundary, so the rest is inferred from the germline J gene.

Assay: immunoSEQ multiplex PCR; the TCRdb copy retains only in-frame clones and omits some. Singletons are absent from the sample, which has some 52,000 clones. This rearrangement joins TRBV5-1 to TRBJ2-3, with 8 nucleotides matching TRBD2. Input material: peripheral blood mononuclear cells. The TCR was taken from a person between 18 and 70 years old in good health. The CDR3 bases that were read are TGCGCCAGCAGCCCAAGGGGCGGGGGGCTTGCAGATACG. It encodes CASSPRGGGLADT. The full CDR3 protein reads CASSPRGGGLADTQYF.